This T cell receptor (beta chain) was sequenced for a study of blood T cell repertoires in COVID-19. Study-level background: The samples span acute and convalescent COVID-19 from the United States, Italy and Spain. T cells, B-cell-depleted T cells, or PBMCs provided the cDNA or gDNA that served as material.

Some clones are missing from TCRdb's copy, which holds only in-frame ones; the method was immunoSEQ multiplex PCR. Of over 200,000 clones listed, about 88% are singletons. Looked up from germline, CDR1 is GTSNPN and CDR2 is SVGIG (reference sequence). The CDR3 length is 13 residues. V shed 0 bases and J shed 2 bases, with 8 bases lying between them. This clonotype originated in a middle-aged man with active or convalescent COVID-19. The rearrangement uses TRBV30 and TRBJ2-7, with no clear D. Sequenced sample: peripheral blood. The CDR3 DNA reads as TGTGCCTGGAGTGTAGGCGGCGCCTACGAGCAGTACTTC. Translating it yields CAWSVGGAYEQYF.